The 12 T cell receptor beta chains given below trace back to one sample, sequenced in a study of radiation and T cells in renal cell carcinoma. Profiled with immunoSEQ multiplex PCR; TCRdb holds only in-frame clones, not every one. This repertoire shows 140,000 or so clones, around nine tenths found once; its top ten account for around 11%. Time point noted: baseline pretreatment blood. Treatment in this sample: 15 Gy SBRT to primary tumor, nephrectomy 4 weeks later. The source material was blood, sampled from a patient whose treatment included radiotherapy and nephrectomy. These receptors were taken from a woman between 50 and 59 years old with renal cell carcinoma.

The V and J genes are TRBV5-1 and TRBJ2-2; 12 bases match TRBD2. CDR1 SGHRS and CDR2 YFSETQ come from the germline V gene. After removal of 4 bases from V and 1 base from J, the junction contained 2 bases not matched to a gene. This CDR3 region has 16 residues. CDR3 coding DNA: TGCGCCAGCAGCAAGACTAGCGGGGGGAACACCGGGGAGCTGTTTTTT. This encodes CASSKTSGGNTGELFF. Full variable domain (outside the CDR3, taken from reference TRBV5-1 and TRBJ2-2): KAGVTQTPRYLIKTRGQQVTLSCSPISGHRSVSWYQQTPGQGLQFLFEYFSETQRNKGNFPGRFSGRQFSNSRSEMNVSTLELGDSALYLCASSKTSGGNTGELFFGEGSRLTVL.

This clone was seen a handful of times. The identical CDR3 is also encoded by other nucleotide sequences in the sample. The rearrangement uses TRBV7-9 and TRBJ1-2, with D maybe TRBD1 (5 bases). Germline assignment: CDR1 SEHNR and CDR2 FQNEAQ (reference sequence). The CDR3 runs 11 residues. Trimming cost V 4 bases and J 8 bases, with 8 bases left between them. The CDR3 protein is CASSSRGGYTF. The CDR3 DNA follows: TGTGCCAGCAGCTCCCGGGGGGGCTACACCTTC.

The chain carries TRBV5-5 and TRBJ2-7; 11 nucleotides align to TRBD2. Trimming cost V 0 bases and J 3 bases; bases outside gene matches: 5. The CDR3 loop spans 16 amino acids. The V gene's germline CDR1 is SGHKS and CDR2 YYEKEE (reference sequence). The CDR3 region has the DNA TGTGCCAGCAGCTTGGGGGGACTAGCGGAGGGCTACGAGCAGTACTTC. Encoded protein: CASSLGGLAEGYEQYF. The complete variable domain, with remaining parts taken from reference TRBV5-5 and TRBJ2-7, reads DAGVTQSPTHLIKTRGQQVTLRCSPISGHKSVSWYQQVLGQGPQFIFQYYEKEERGRGNFPDRFSARQFPNYSSELNVNALLLGDSALYLCASSLGGLAEGYEQYFGPGTRLTVT.

This rearrangement joins TRBV15 to TRBJ2-5, with 10 bases aligning to TRBD1. Trimming at V came to 6 bases and at J to 5 bases, leaving 6 bases not matched to a gene. CDR3 length: 14 residues. Germline V CDR1 and CDR2: LNHNV, YYDKDF (reference sequence). CDR3 in amino acids: CATRRSGQGETQYF. In DNA form, the CDR3 reads TGTGCCACCAGGAGGTCGGGACAGGGGGAGACCCAGTACTTC.

The rearrangement uses TRBV18 and TRBJ1-5; D is possibly TRBD1 (6 bases). The CDR3 is made up of 15 amino acids. The germline V gene has CDR1 KGHSH and CDR2 LQKENI. The V end lost 6 bases, the J end lost 5 bases, and 17 bases lay between the germline ends. DNA of the CDR3: TGTGCCAGCTCGACGGGAGGGGCAGGGGATCAGCCCCAGCATTTT. This sequence encodes CASSTGGAGDQPQHF.

V usage is TRBV5-4 and J usage is TRBJ2-5; D not certain. Per the germline V gene, CDR1 is SGHNT and CDR2 is YYREEE (reference sequence). This CDR3 has 15 amino acids. V was trimmed by 1 base and J by 1 base, leaving 11 bases between them. The CDR3 loop reads CASSLFGETQETQYF. CDR3 bases: TGTGCCAGCAGCTTGTTCGGCGAGACCCAAGAGACCCAGTACTTC.

The chain combines TRBV4-1 with TRBJ2-1; 10 nucleotides agree with TRBD2. The germline V gene has CDR1 MGHRA and CDR2 YSYEKL. The CDR3 has 12 residues. V was pared by 5 bases and J by 10 bases, with 2 bases of the junction left unmatched. The chain's CDR3 is CASSSGLAEQFF. The CDR3, as DNA: TGCGCCAGCAGCTCGGGACTAGCGGAGCAGTTCTTC.

V usage is TRBV6-1 and J usage is TRBJ1-5; possible D gene TRBD1, 6 bases. Looked up from germline, CDR1 is MNHNS and CDR2 is SASEGT. The CDR3 runs 12 residues. V gave up 6 bases and J gave up 10 bases, with 13 bases separating them. CDR3 in DNA: TGTGCCAGCAGGGGGGCATATCCCCCCCAGCATTTT. This sequence encodes CASRGAYPPQHF.

The count of this clone is one. V gene TRBV10-2 combines with J gene TRBJ1-2, with 9 bases identical to TRBD1. CDR1 is WSHSY and CDR2 is SAAADI in the germline V gene. This CDR3 is built from 15 residues. J was trimmed by 7 bases and V by 3 bases; bases with no gene match: 9. The CDR3 DNA sequence: TGCGCCAGCAGTGATTCGTACAGGGGGCTCGGTGGCTACACCTTC. Amino acid sequence: CASSDSYRGLGGYTF.

The V and J genes are TRBV19 and TRBJ2-7, with 9 positions matching TRBD1. Germline V lookup: CDR1 LNHDA, CDR2 SQIVND (reference sequence). The CDR3 runs 15 residues. J gave up 3 bases and V 6 bases, and 9 bases lay outside the gene matches. This chain's CDR3 is CASSRNPDRGYEQYF. The CDR3 DNA sequence: TGTGCCAGTAGCCGAAACCCGGACAGGGGCTACGAGCAGTACTTC. Together with reference TRBV19 and TRBJ2-7, the CDR3 gives the full variable domain: DGGITQSPKYLFRKEGQNVTLSCEQNLNHDAMYWYRQDPGQGLRLIYYSQIVNDFQKGDIAEGYSVSREKKESFPLTVTSAQKNPTAFYLCASSRNPDRGYEQYFGPGTRLTVT.

The chain has TRBV19 and TRBJ1-2; 9 bases are shared with TRBD1. Germline lookup yields CDR1 LNHDA and CDR2 SQIVND (reference sequence). Trimming at V came to 8 bases and at J to 1 base, leaving 11 bases not matched to a gene. The CDR3 is made up of 16 amino acids. The CDR3 loop reads CASGNRGLADNYGYTF. CDR3 nucleotide sequence: TGTGCCAGTGGGAACAGGGGGCTTGCCGATAACTATGGCTACACCTTC.

The rearrangement links TRBV7-8 to TRBJ2-3; 14 nucleotides line up with TRBD2. This CDR3 contains 17 residues. CDR1 is SGHVS and CDR2 is FQNEAQ in the germline V gene. The trim removed 4 bases at V and 4 bases at J, leaving 7 bases unmatched. CDR3 sequence (DNA): TGTGCCAGCAGCTCCTACGTGACTAGCGGGGGGGCAGATACGCAGTATTTT. This translates into CASSSYVTSGGADTQYF.